This TCR beta chain was documented in a study of cytomegalovirus exposure and HLA in healthy donors. The germline CDR1 and CDR2 sequences are GTSNPN and SVGIG (reference sequence). This CDR3 contains 15 residues. V lost 3 bases and J 0 bases, leaving 12 bases between the germline ends. In the PCR, 60 Vbeta and 13 Jbeta primers were used. Clones were read by immunoSEQ multiplex PCR, and TCRdb kept only the in-frame ones, dropping some. The table lists over 150,000 clones, approximately 77% of them singletons. The receptor was derived from a man aged 25 to 40 in good health and CMV-seropositive. The chain carries TRBV30 and TRBJ1-3; D might be TRBD1 (6 bases). The source material was PBMCs. Here the CDR3 DNA reads TGTGCCTGGAGCGACGACAGGAGCTCTGGAAACACCATATATTTT. Translating it yields CAWSDDRSSGNTIYF.